This T cell receptor beta chain stems from a study of beta chain features in type 1 diabetes. Expressed TCRB transcripts were sequenced because the isolated RNA had all been reverse transcribed beforehand. The assay was immunoSEQ multiplex PCR, and TCRdb's table has in-frame clones only and misses some. Of 350,000 to 450,000 clones listed, about 15% were seen once; the top ten hold under 0.02%. This clone was observed a handful of times. The CDR3 has 15 residues. The V and J ends lost 0 bases and 15 bases, in that order; junction bases with no gene match: 13. Germline V CDR1 and CDR2: GTSNPN, SVGIG (reference sequence).

This receptor was taken from a woman between 18 and 29 years old in good health. The chain carries TRBV30 and TRBJ2-1; TRBD2 matches 11 bases. The source material was naive CD4+ T cells from blood. CDR3 loop: CAWSVDLAGGHLRFF. CDR3 DNA: TGTGCCTGGAGTGTTGACCTAGCGGGAGGCCATTTACGGTTCTTC.